This T cell receptor (beta chain) was found in a study of cytomegalovirus exposure and HLA in healthy donors. General observations from the study: A missense variant in DCLRE1C was later tied to TCR beta V- and J-gene trimming. The study recorded 160 or so TCR beta chains that were cytomegalovirus-associated.

The PCR employed 60 Vbeta primers together with 13 Jbeta primers. Methods used by the authors: It was a later analysis that counted about 80 million unique TCR beta chains, of which roughly 10 million were shared. Sequencing used immunoSEQ multiplex PCR; TCRdb keeps in-frame clones, though not all of them. D and trimming come from the DNA, and the V and J calls and clone size come from that table. This sample yields 150,000 to 200,000 clones, of which roughly 80% are seen a single time; around 4.7% belongs to the top ten. Likely unrecorded immune exposures existed in these nominally healthy donors. Note on this clone: Its specificity is unknown.

This CDR3 region has 15 residues. J lost 4 bases, V lost 6 bases, and 10 bases had no gene match. Per the germline V gene, CDR1 is SGHAT and CDR2 is FQNNGV. The sequence was obtained from a woman aged 18-29 years in good health and CMV-seropositive. Sequenced material: PBMCs. The chain has TRBV11-2 and TRBJ2-3; 7 bases map to TRBD1. This chain's CDR3 is CASRPVRGLSDTQYF. The CDR3 DNA sequence: TGTGCCAGCAGGCCTGTCAGGGGGTTGTCAGATACGCAGTATTTT.